The 29 T cell receptor beta chains listed next were all sequenced from one sample in a study of response to subunit inactivated influenza vaccine. MiXCR, applied by TCRdb to the RT-PCR reads, yields one record per CDR3 protein. The sample lists fewer than 350,000 distinct CDR3 sequences, 21% occurring once. The material sequenced was PBMCs from blood, taken less than 22 months after vaccination. Source of these receptors: a man between 50 and 69 years old who received an inactivated influenza vaccine.

This clonotype was detected a few times. The chain recombines TRBV7-9 with TRBJ1-4; D gene unclear. V lost 3 bases to trimming and J lost 10 bases, with 18 bases between them. The CDR3 runs 15 residues. Germline V gives CDR1 SEHNR, CDR2 FQNEAQ (reference sequence). CDR3 DNA sequence: TGTGCCAGCAGCTTGGACCGGGCCCAAGGAGGAAAACTGTTTTTT. It yields the protein CASSLDRAQGGKLFF.

V and J are TRBV5-5 and TRBJ2-1; 11 bases line up with TRBD2. The trim removed 0 bases at V and 4 bases at J, leaving 6 bases unmatched. Germline V gene data show CDR1 as SGHKS and CDR2 as YYEKEE (reference sequence). The CDR3 spans 17 residues. The CDR3 reads CASSLVVAGGKYNEQFF. The CDR3 coding sequence is TGTGCCAGCAGCTTGGTTGTAGCGGGGGGGAAGTACAATGAGCAGTTCTTC.

The CDR3 loop reads CASSTLGLAGGYEQYF. The CDR3 DNA follows: TGTGCCAGCAGCACTCTTGGGTTAGCGGGAGGCTACGAGCAGTACTTC. The chain recombines TRBV12-3 or TRBV12-4 with TRBJ2-7, with TRBD2 matching 10 bases. V trimming: 6 bases; J trimming: 3 bases; junction bases outside the gene matches: 11. CDR3 size: 16 residues.

This clonotype showed up just a few times. The chain uses TRBV4-3 and TRBJ1-1; no definite D call. V lost 2 bases and J lost 4, with 8 bases in between. Germline V gives CDR1 LGHNA, CDR2 YSLEER. The CDR3 loop spans 13 amino acids. The CDR3, as DNA: TGCGCCAGCAGCCAATTTGAAGTCACTGAAGCTTTCTTT. This codes for CASSQFEVTEAFF.

This clonotype was counted between two and nine times. The rearrangement uses TRBV12-3 or TRBV12-4 and TRBJ1-6; weak D call: TRBD1 (5 bases). The CDR3 runs to 13 residues. V was cut by 2 bases and J by 10 bases, with 9 bases left in between. This CDR3 is CASSLLGRSPLHF. CDR3 DNA sequence: TGTGCCAGCAGTTTACTGGGACGCTCACCCCTCCACTTT.

The chain is built from TRBV2 and TRBJ1-5; weak D call: TRBD1 (5 bases). This CDR3 contains 15 residues. Germline lookup yields CDR1 SNHLY and CDR2 FYNNEI. Trimming removed 7 bases from V and 6 bases from J, with 19 bases in between. The CDR3 DNA reads TGTGCCAGCAATTTAGATCAGGGAAGTAGTCAGCCCCAGCATTTT. It encodes CASNLDQGSSQPQHF.

There are a few counts of this clonotype. This rearrangement joins TRBV12-3 or TRBV12-4 to TRBJ1-2; D gene unclear. This CDR3 is built from 11 residues. Trimming cost V 4 bases and J 6 bases, with 6 bases left between them. The CDR3: CASSWGDGYTF. The CDR3 DNA follows: TGTGCCAGCAGTTGGGGAGATGGCTACACCTTC.

This clonotype appeared a single time. The chain combines TRBV28 with TRBJ2-5, with D possibly TRBD1 on 6 matching bases. V shed 6 bases and J shed 3 bases, with 8 bases lying between them. This CDR3 has 12 amino acids. Germline V gene lookup returns CDR1 MDHEN and CDR2 SYDVKM. CDR3 residues: CASRDRKETQYF. The CDR3 DNA reads as TGTGCCAGCAGGGACAGAAAAGAGACCCAGTACTTC. The whole variable domain, remainder taken from reference TRBV28 and TRBJ2-5, is DVKVTQSSRYLVKRTGEKVFLECVQDMDHENMFWYRQDPGLGLRLIYFSYDVKMKEKGDIPEGYSVSREKKERFSLILESASTNQTSMYLCASRDRKETQYFGPGTRLLVL.

This clonotype appeared many times. The chain employs TRBV9 and TRBJ1-1; maybe TRBD1 (5 bases). The CDR3 has 15 amino acids. Germline V gene sequence: CDR1 SGDLS, CDR2 YYNGEE. V lost 3 bases and J lost 5, with 17 bases in between. This chain's CDR3 is CASSAKGTALTEAFF. The CDR3 bases are TGTGCCAGCAGCGCGAAAGGGACTGCCCTAACTGAAGCTTTCTTT.

This clonotype was seen a few times. The chain carries TRBV10-2 and TRBJ2-1; 8 bases align to TRBD2. The CDR3 has 15 residues. V lost 2 bases, J lost 3 bases, and 3 bases stayed unmatched. Germline CDR1 WSHSY, CDR2 SAAADI. CDR3 sequence reads: CASSEERGGYNEQFF. CDR3 nucleotides: TGCGCCAGCAGTGAGGAACGGGGGGGCTACAATGAGCAGTTCTTC.

The rearrangement links TRBV7-9 to TRBJ1-1; tentatively, D is TRBD1 (6 bases). This CDR3 is built from 11 residues. With 6 bases removed from V and 9 bases from J, the gap between germline ends came to 11 bases. The germline V gene encodes CDR1 SEHNR and CDR2 FQNEAQ (reference sequence). Here the CDR3 DNA reads TGTGCCAGCAGTGGTACAGGGAAAGCTTTCTTT. This codes for CASSGTGKAFF. The full variable domain, rest sourced from reference TRBV7-9 and TRBJ1-1, is DTGVSQNPRHKITKRGQNVTFRCDPISEHNRLYWYRQTLGQGPEFLTYFQNEAQLEKSRLLSDRFSAERPKGSFSTLEIQRTEQGDSAMYLCASSGTGKAFFGQGTRLTVV.

This clonotype was counted at least ten times. The CDR3 coding sequence is TGTGCCAGCAGTCCCGGACAGGGGGGCTACACCTTC. It specifies CASSPGQGGYTF. The genes are TRBV12-3 or TRBV12-4 and TRBJ1-2, with TRBD1 matching 9 bases. The length of the CDR3 is 12 residues. Trimming at V came to 5 bases and at J to 8 bases, leaving 3 bases not matched to a gene.

The V and J genes are TRBV7-9 and TRBJ1-1; D not certain. The CDR3 sequence is 16 residues long. Trimming removed 6 bases at V and 2 bases at J, with 19 bases between. Germline CDR1 reads SEHNR; CDR2 reads FQNEAQ (reference sequence). DNA of the CDR3: TGTGCCAGCAGGCCCTCGTACGACAAGCAAAACACTGAAGCTTTCTTT. It specifies CASRPSYDKQNTEAFF.

In nucleotides, the CDR3 is TGCGCCAGCAGCGCCCGACAGGGTCTCCCCGGGGAGCTGTTTTTT. Its translation is CASSARQGLPGELFF. This chain joins TRBV5-1 and TRBJ2-2; TRBD1 matches 7 bases. The CDR3 is 15 residues long. Trimming removed 4 bases from V and 6 bases from J; junction bases left unmatched: 9. Germline V gene data show CDR1 as SGHRS and CDR2 as YFSETQ.

The chain couples TRBV11-2 to TRBJ1-4; D unclear. CDR1 SGHAT and CDR2 FQNNGV come from the germline V gene. The CDR3 spans 11 residues. V was shortened by 9 bases and J by 5 bases, with 7 bases between the two germline ends. CDR3 in DNA: TGTGCCAGTAGGAAAAATGAAAAACTGTTTTTT. Translation gives CASRKNEKLFF.

This clonotype turned up a few times. The chain links TRBV4-3 to TRBJ2-7, with D perhaps TRBD2 (6 bases). Germline CDR1 and CDR2: LGHNA and YSLEER. The V gene lost 0 bases and the J gene lost 0 bases, with 15 bases spanning the gap. This CDR3 comprises 17 residues. CDR3: CASSQEGGAGPSYEQYF. The CDR3 DNA reads as TGCGCCAGCAGCCAAGAAGGAGGGGCGGGCCCCTCCTACGAGCAGTACTTC.

Only a few counts were recorded for this clonotype. V and J are TRBV7-2 and TRBJ1-2; 7 bases fit TRBD1. This CDR3 spans 15 amino acids. The germline V gene encodes CDR1 SGHTA and CDR2 FQGNSA. The V gene end was trimmed by 0 bases and the J gene end by 4 bases; junction bases not matched to a gene: 5. The CDR3 region is CASSLARQGSYGYTF. CDR3 coding DNA: TGTGCCAGCAGCTTAGCCAGACAGGGTTCCTATGGCTACACCTTC.

This clonotype was counted only a few times. The V and J genes are TRBV28 and TRBJ1-1, with TRBD1 identical over 7 bases. The V gene's germline CDR1 is MDHEN and CDR2 SYDVKM. The CDR3 length is 15 residues. The ends lost 6 bases at V and 3 bases at J; junction bases unmatched: 10. Here the CDR3 DNA reads TGTGCCAGCAGCCTGACAGGGCGGGGGGACACTGAAGCTTTCTTT. Its translation: CASSLTGRGDTEAFF.

This clonotype was recorded at least ten times. The chain combines TRBV4-2 with TRBJ1-4; a weak D match, TRBD1 (6 bases). The CDR3 is 16 residues long. Germline V lookup: CDR1 LGHNA, CDR2 YNFKEQ. V was trimmed by 4 bases and J by 0 bases, leaving 12 bases between them. CDR3 sequence reads: CASSPLDSSTNEKLFF. Written as DNA, the CDR3 is TGTGCCAGCAGCCCCCTGGACAGCTCAACTAATGAAAAACTGTTTTTT.

This clonotype came up a few times. CDR3 nucleotide sequence: TGTGCCAGCAGCTTAGATCAGGGTGATAATTCACCCCTCCACTTT. Translated, it gives CASSLDQGDNSPLHF. The rearrangement uses TRBV7-8 and TRBJ1-6; weak D call: TRBD1 (5 bases). Germline CDR1 SGHVS, CDR2 FQNEAQ. V lost 1 base and J lost 5, with 9 bases in between. This CDR3 contains 15 residues.

V is TRBV20-1 and J is TRBJ2-4; 11 positions agree with TRBD2. The germline V gene has CDR1 DFQATT and CDR2 SNEGSKA (reference sequence). J was trimmed by 2 bases and V by 3 bases; bases with no gene match: 6. The CDR3 is 16 residues long. CDR3 DNA: TGCAGTGCTAGTGTGGCTAGCGGGAGGTCCAAAAACATTCAGTACTTC. Its protein product is CSASVASGRSKNIQYF.

The V and J genes are TRBV29-1 and TRBJ2-3; 15 bases align to TRBD2. Germline CDR1 is SQVTM and CDR2 is ANQGSEA. This CDR3 is built from 17 residues. The ends lost 3 bases at V and 5 bases at J; junction bases unmatched: 9. The CDR3 nucleotides are TGCAGCGTTGAGGCCCCTGGACTAGCGGGAGGGCAAGATACGCAGTATTTT. Its protein is CSVEAPGLAGGQDTQYF.

This clonotype was seen at least ten times. The chain is built from TRBV5-1 and TRBJ1-5, with D uncertain. V lost 4 bases, J lost 7 bases, and 12 bases lay in between. The CDR3 consists of 13 residues. In germline, CDR1 is SGHRS, CDR2 YFSETQ. The CDR3, as DNA: TGCGCCAGCAGCCCTGACCCCGGGCAGCCCCAGCATTTT. Protein product: CASSPDPGQPQHF.

This chain joins TRBV9 and TRBJ1-2; TRBD1 is a possible D gene (5 bases). Germline loops: CDR1 SGDLS, CDR2 YYNGEE. V shed 0 bases and J shed 0 bases, with 15 bases lying between them. This CDR3 contains 17 residues. This CDR3 reads CASSVGPGETANYGYTF. CDR3 sequence (DNA): TGTGCCAGCAGCGTAGGCCCGGGCGAGACAGCTAACTATGGCTACACCTTC.

The rearrangement joins TRBV4-3 to TRBJ1-2; D is possibly TRBD1 (6 bases). Per germline, CDR1 LGHNA and CDR2 YSLEER. Trimming shortened V by 1 base and J by 8 bases, and 14 bases separated the two germline ends. This CDR3 region has 14 residues. CDR3 nucleotides: TGCGCCAGCAGCCAAGTATCGGGGGGCGAAGGCTACACCTTC. Translation gives CASSQVSGGEGYTF.

This clonotype was seen only a few times. The chain carries TRBV19 and TRBJ2-5; D is perhaps TRBD1 (6 bases). The V end was cut by 3 bases, the J end by 5 bases, with 13 bases between. This CDR3 region has 14 residues. Germline CDR1 reads LNHDA; CDR2 reads SQIVND (reference sequence). CDR3 in DNA: TGTGCCAGTAGTATCAGCAGGGGATCGGAGACCCAGTACTTC. Its protein product is CASSISRGSETQYF.

This clonotype was recorded a few times. This chain uses TRBV20-1 with TRBJ1-3; a possible D gene is TRBD1 (6 bases). The CDR3 covers 14 residues. Trimming shortened V by 7 bases and J by 4 bases, and 17 bases separated the two germline ends. Germline V gives CDR1 DFQATT, CDR2 SNEGSKA (reference sequence). CDR3 protein: CSVVQGSMGNTIYF. The CDR3, as DNA: TGCAGTGTCGTACAGGGATCAATGGGAAACACCATATATTTT.

This clonotype occurred a few times. The J gene is TRBJ1-4, the V gene TRBV13; D perhaps matches TRBD1 (5 bases). CDR3 length equals 17 residues. Germline V lookup: CDR1 PRHDT, CDR2 FYEKMQ (reference sequence). Trimming pared 5 bases from V and 0 bases from J, leaving 16 bases between. CDR3 region: CASSKSTAPATNEKLFF. In nucleotides, the CDR3 is TGTGCCAGCAGCAAGTCGACAGCGCCTGCAACTAATGAAAAACTGTTTTTT.

The J gene is TRBJ2-6, the V gene TRBV11-1; D is uncertain. Trimming pared 2 bases from V and 0 bases from J, leaving 20 bases between. Germline CDR1 and CDR2: SGHAT and FQDESV (reference sequence). The CDR3 loop spans 20 amino acids. The CDR3 DNA reads TGTGCCAGCAGCTTATACCTAACAAAGCCTCAATTCTCTGGGGCCAACGTCCTGACTTTC. Translated: CASSLYLTKPQFSGANVLTF.